This T cell receptor beta chain was recovered during a study of blood T cell repertoires in COVID-19 (dated by TCRdb to the early 2020s). Context from the whole study: Samples covering the acute and convalescent phases of COVID-19 were provided by collaborators in the United States, Italy and Spain. The repertoires were made available in a free public database intended to serve as a resource for research on the immune response to SARS-CoV-2. Samples came from the ongoing ImmuneRACE study (first 160 participants) plus 1,254 subjects from 6 global collaborators. Where HLA class I and class II types were available, the types were taken from metadata supplied by the sample provider, not from assay-based typing. The material from the prospective study consisted of cDNA or gDNA derived from T cells, B-cell-depleted T cells, or PBMCs. A de-identified subject ID, COVID-19 status, age in years and sex were almost always included in the sample metadata. Subjects who had been exposed to COVID-19, were actively infected with it, or had recovered from it provided the deeply sampled blood TCRbeta repertoires that made up the dataset. The full study reports these points: The amount of clinical and demographic metadata varied by source and participant and was provided uncurated.

Notes on this clone: The target of this receptor is not known. It has no much larger one-base neighbor in the sample; base qualities were not kept.

CDR1 and CDR2 (SGHAT, FQDESV) derive from the germline V gene (reference sequence). The cysteine opens and the phenylalanine closes a CDR3 of 13 amino acids. Solely the CDR3 DNA is kept, with 39 bases framed from the first base. Trimming leaves V shorter by 4 bases and J shorter by 2 bases, with the junction holding 1 base beyond the gene matches. TCRbeta CDR3 regions were amplified from genomic DNA using the immunoSEQ Assay, a bias-controlled multiplex PCR. In the original analysis: Nucleated cell counts per sample were estimated from amplification of reference gene primers within the assay. To quantify the absolute abundance of each unique TCRbeta CDR3 rearrangement, sequence reads were collapsed and filtered. For each sample, productive Simpson clonality was calculated as the square root of Simpson's diversity index across productive rearrangements. TCRdb mirrors the immuneACCESS table, restricted to in-frame sequences. Some clones are absent from its copies; in checked studies, under half trace to an unresolved V gene, and the reason for the others is unknown. Clonal size and the V and J genes are those of that table, whereas D and trimming came from the DNA. In all, the sample holds fewer than 350,000 clones, and around 86% of those were seen once. Around 2.9% of the sample is held by the ten biggest clonotypes.

Whole blood was collected in K2EDTA tubes by collaborating institutions according to the institutions' own protocols. For TCRbeta analysis, collaborator samples were shipped as frozen whole blood, as isolated PBMCs, or as DNA extracted from either sample type. The chain was built from TRBV11-1 and TRBJ2-5; 7 central bases correspond to TRBD1. The receptor was derived from a woman aged 55 to 70 with active or convalescent COVID-19. The sample comprised peripheral blood. The DNA reads as follows: TGTGCCAGCAGCTGGGGACAGCAAGAGACCCAGTACTTC. Translation gives CASSWGQQETQYF.